This T cell receptor (beta chain) is drawn from a study of shared T cell receptors in the human thymus. The V gene's germline CDR1 is SGHTA and CDR2 FQGNSA. The CDR3 loop spans 19 amino acids. V was trimmed by 5 bases and J by 3 bases, leaving 29 bases between them. Clones were sequenced by immunoSEQ multiplex PCR, and TCRdb holds only the in-frame ones, with some missing. Seen here are roughly 410,000 clones, approximately 95% observed once, and the top ten hold 0.02%. The source of this sequence is a human donor. The genes are TRBV7-2 and TRBJ2-7; either TRBD1 or TRBD2 may supply D (5 bases each). The sample was thymocytes. CDR3 nucleotide sequence: TGTGCCAGCAGCAAGTCAAACAAACCCCGGGACGGAGAAGACTACGAGCAGTACTTC. Translating gives CASSKSNKPRDGEDYEQYF.